These 9 T cell receptor beta chains were sequenced from one sample in a study of human T cells and chemical hapten exposure. Time point reported: pre-sensitization, week 0. As to treatment: therapeutic diphenylcyclopropenone sensitization with weekly scalp DPC. One entry per CDR3 protein results from TCRdb running MiXCR on the RACE reads. The table lists 200,000 to 300,000 distinct CDR3 sequences, more than 6.5% of them singletons. Specimen: whole blood, collected in connection with sensitization to the hapten diphenylcyclopropenone (DPC). The origin of the receptors is a woman between 40 and 55 years old with alopecia areata. Some clones in this sample may be carry-over from other donors' samples.

This clonotype has a handful of counts. The gene calls are TRBV10-3 and TRBJ2-3, with no clear D. This CDR3 comprises 14 residues. V lost 0 bases, J lost 4 bases, and 8 bases lay in between. Germline CDR1 reads ENHRY; CDR2 reads SYGVKD. The CDR3 DNA follows: TGTGCCATCAGTGAGTCTGGCTTTCCAGATACGCAGTATTTT. It encodes CAISESGFPDTQYF.

This clonotype occurred many times. V gene TRBV9 combines with J gene TRBJ2-7; a possible D gene is TRBD2 (5 bases). Looked up from germline, CDR1 is SGDLS and CDR2 is YYNGEE. The CDR3 length is 15 residues. Trimming pared 0 bases from V and 1 base from J, leaving 11 bases between. The CDR3, as DNA: TGTGCCAGCAGCGTAGGGGCGGAGGTTTCCTACGAGCAGTACTTC. It specifies CASSVGAEVSYEQYF.

This clonotype was observed at least ten times. The chain carries TRBV29-1 and TRBJ1-2; 9 nucleotides agree with TRBD1. V lost 4 bases, J lost 5 bases, and 5 bases stayed unmatched. Per germline, CDR1 SQVTM and CDR2 ANQGSEA. The CDR3 runs 13 residues. CDR3 sequence: CSVGSGQGYGYTF. CDR3 nucleotide sequence: TGCAGCGTTGGGTCGGGACAGGGATATGGCTACACCTTC.

This clonotype was found a few times. This chain uses TRBV9 with TRBJ1-6, with no clear D. The CDR3 totals 16 residues. Trimming removed 0 bases at V and 4 bases at J, with 11 bases between. Germline CDR1 SGDLS, CDR2 YYNGEE. The CDR3 DNA reads as TGTGCCAGCAGCGTAGCCGACACCCTATATAATTCACCCCTCCACTTT. This gives the protein CASSVADTLYNSPLHF. The whole variable domain, filled in from reference TRBV9 and TRBJ1-6, reads DSGVTQTPKHLITATGQRVTLRCSPRSGDLSVYWYQQSLDQGLQFLIQYYNGEERAKGNILERFSAQQFPDLHSELNLSSLELGDSALYFCASSVADTLYNSPLHFGNGTRLTVT.

This clonotype was recorded a few times. V and J are TRBV2 and TRBJ2-2; TRBD2 matches 11 bases. Germline-derived CDR1 and CDR2 are SNHLY and FYNNEI. The CDR3 is 16 amino acids. V shed 5 bases and J 2 bases; nucleotides not matched to a gene: 4. In nucleotides, the CDR3 is TGTGCCAGCAGTTATGGGACTAGCGGAAACACCGGGGAGCTGTTTTTT. This codes for CASSYGTSGNTGELFF.

This chain uses TRBV20-1 with TRBJ1-5, with TRBD1 matching 7 bases. This CDR3 comprises 13 residues. In germline, CDR1 is DFQATT, CDR2 SNEGSKA (reference sequence). The CDR3 sequence: CSAGGYSNQPQHF. The CDR3, as DNA: TGCAGCGCAGGGGGATATAGCAATCAGCCCCAGCATTTT.

The sample holds many counts of this clonotype. V gene TRBV7-2 combines with J gene TRBJ2-2, with D unclear. V lost 6 bases to trimming and J lost 0 bases, with 11 bases between them. The CDR3 loop spans 15 amino acids. CDR1 is SGHTA and CDR2 is FQGNSA in the germline V gene. CDR3 nucleotide sequence: TGTGCCAGCAGTTTCCGGACCTCGAACACCGGGGAGCTGTTTTTT. Translated, it gives CASSFRTSNTGELFF.

The rearrangement joins TRBV7-9 to TRBJ2-1; 10 bases align to TRBD2. The J segment lost 3 bases and the V segment lost 1 base, leaving 3 bases of the junction unmatched. Germline lookup yields CDR1 SEHNR and CDR2 FQNEAQ (reference sequence). The length of the CDR3 is 16 residues. The CDR3 DNA follows: TGTGCCAGCAGCTTAGTCTCTAGCGGGAGCTACAATGAGCAGTTCTTC. Protein sequence: CASSLVSSGSYNEQFF.

Many counts were recorded for this clonotype. The chain couples TRBV20-1 to TRBJ2-3; TRBD1 is a possible D gene (6 bases). The CDR3 is made up of 15 amino acids. Trimming took off 0 bases at V and 1 base at J, with 11 bases between the two ends. Germline V gene sequence: CDR1 DFQATT, CDR2 SNEGSKA (reference sequence). The CDR3 loop reads CSARDRRTGTDTQYF. The CDR3 nucleotides read TGCAGTGCTAGAGATCGCCGGACAGGCACAGATACGCAGTATTTT.